Reported below is one T cell receptor (beta chain). V gave up 4 bases and J gave up 3 bases, with 21 bases separating them. CDR1 and CDR2 from the germline V gene are SQVTM and ANQGSEA. CDR3 length: 16 amino acids. Each patient experienced a relapse that followed autologous stem cell transplantation, and brentuximab vedotin exposure varied. This sample was included in a study of PD-1 blockade in classical Hodgkin lymphoma. The table came from immunoSEQ multiplex PCR; TCRdb's copy has only in-frame clones and leaves some out. The profile shows approximately 160,000 clones, 78% of them singletons. This sample comprised peripheral blood mononuclear cells (PBMCs), obtained before the second cycle of nivolumab. The gene calls are TRBV29-1 and TRBJ1-2; D is possibly TRBD1 (5 bases). The clonotype comes from a human donor with classical Hodgkin lymphoma. Written as DNA, the CDR3 is TGCAGCGTTGGTGAGGGCCAGGTGTGGGACGACTATGGCTACACCTTC. Translated, it gives CSVGEGQVWDDYGYTF.